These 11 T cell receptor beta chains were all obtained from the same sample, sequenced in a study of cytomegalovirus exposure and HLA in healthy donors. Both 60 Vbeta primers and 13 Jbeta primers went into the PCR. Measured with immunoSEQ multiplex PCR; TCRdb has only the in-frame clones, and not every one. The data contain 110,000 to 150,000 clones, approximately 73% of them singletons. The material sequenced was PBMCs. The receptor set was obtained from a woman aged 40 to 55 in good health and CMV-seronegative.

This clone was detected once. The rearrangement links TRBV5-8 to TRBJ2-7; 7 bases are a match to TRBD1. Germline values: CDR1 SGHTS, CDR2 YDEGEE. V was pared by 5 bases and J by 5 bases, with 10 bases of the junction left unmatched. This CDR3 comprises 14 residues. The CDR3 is CASSLPTGSNEQYF. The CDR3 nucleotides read TGTGCCAGCAGTCTCCCGACAGGGAGCAACGAGCAGTACTTC.

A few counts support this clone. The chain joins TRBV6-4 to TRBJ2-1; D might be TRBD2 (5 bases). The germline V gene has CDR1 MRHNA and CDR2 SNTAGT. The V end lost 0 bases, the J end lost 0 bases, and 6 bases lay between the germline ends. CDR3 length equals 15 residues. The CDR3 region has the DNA TGTGCCAGCAGTGACTCGAGCGGCTCCTACAATGAGCAGTTCTTC. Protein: CASSDSSGSYNEQFF.

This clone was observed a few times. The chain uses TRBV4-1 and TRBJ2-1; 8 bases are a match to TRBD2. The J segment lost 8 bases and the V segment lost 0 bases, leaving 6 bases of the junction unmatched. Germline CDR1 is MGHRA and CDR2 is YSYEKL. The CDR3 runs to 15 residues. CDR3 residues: CASSQEGTRRHEQFF. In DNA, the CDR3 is TGCGCCAGCAGCCAAGAGGGGACTAGACGCCATGAGCAGTTCTTC.

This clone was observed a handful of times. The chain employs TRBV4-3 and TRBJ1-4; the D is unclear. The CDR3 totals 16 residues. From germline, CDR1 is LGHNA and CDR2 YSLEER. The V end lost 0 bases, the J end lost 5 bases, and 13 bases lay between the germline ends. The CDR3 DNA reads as TGCGCCAGCAGCCAAGAGTTTCGGGGTGGGAATGAAAAACTGTTTTTT. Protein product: CASSQEFRGGNEKLFF.

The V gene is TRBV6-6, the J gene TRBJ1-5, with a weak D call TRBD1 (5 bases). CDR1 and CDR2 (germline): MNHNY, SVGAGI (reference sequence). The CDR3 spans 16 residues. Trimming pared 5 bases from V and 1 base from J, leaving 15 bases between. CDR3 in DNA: TGTGCCAGCAGTCCGACGCCGGAGGGGAGCAATCAGCCCCAGCATTTT. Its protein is CASSPTPEGSNQPQHF.

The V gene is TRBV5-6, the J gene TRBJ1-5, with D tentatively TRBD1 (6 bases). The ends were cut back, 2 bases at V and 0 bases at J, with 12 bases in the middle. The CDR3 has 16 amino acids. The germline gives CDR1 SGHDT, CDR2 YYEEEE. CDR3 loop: CASSFSSGDSNQPQHF. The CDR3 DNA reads TGTGCCAGCAGCTTCTCTTCAGGGGATAGCAATCAGCCCCAGCATTTT.

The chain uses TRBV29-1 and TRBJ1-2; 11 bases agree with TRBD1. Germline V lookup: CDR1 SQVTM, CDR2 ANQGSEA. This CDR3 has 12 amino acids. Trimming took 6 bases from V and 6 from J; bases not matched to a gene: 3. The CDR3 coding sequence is TGCAGCGTCTGGACAGGGGGCAATGGCTACACCTTC. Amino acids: CSVWTGGNGYTF.

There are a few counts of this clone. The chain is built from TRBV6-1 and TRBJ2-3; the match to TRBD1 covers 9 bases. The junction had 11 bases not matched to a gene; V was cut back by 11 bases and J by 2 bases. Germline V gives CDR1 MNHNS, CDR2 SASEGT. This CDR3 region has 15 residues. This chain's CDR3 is CAHATGTGYTDTQYF. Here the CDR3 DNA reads TGTGCCCACGCGACCGGGACAGGGTACACAGATACGCAGTATTTT.

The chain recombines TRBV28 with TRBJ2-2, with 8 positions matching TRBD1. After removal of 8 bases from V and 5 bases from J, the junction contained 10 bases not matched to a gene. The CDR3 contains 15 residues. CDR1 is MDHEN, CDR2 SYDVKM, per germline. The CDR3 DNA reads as TGTGCCAGCGGCCGTACAGGGGGGCGTACCGGGGAGCTGTTTTTT. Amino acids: CASGRTGGRTGELFF. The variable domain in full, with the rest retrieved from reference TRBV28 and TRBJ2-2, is DVKVTQSSRYLVKRTGEKVFLECVQDMDHENMFWYRQDPGLGLRLIYFSYDVKMKEKGDIPEGYSVSREKKERFSLILESASTNQTSMYLCASGRTGGRTGELFFGEGSRLTVL.

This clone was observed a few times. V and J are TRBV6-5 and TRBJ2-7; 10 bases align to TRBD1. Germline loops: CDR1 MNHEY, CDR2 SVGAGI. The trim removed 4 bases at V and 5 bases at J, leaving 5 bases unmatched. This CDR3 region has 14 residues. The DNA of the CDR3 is TGTGCCAGCAGTTCCCCGACAGGGGGCCACGAGCAGTACTTC. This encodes CASSSPTGGHEQYF.

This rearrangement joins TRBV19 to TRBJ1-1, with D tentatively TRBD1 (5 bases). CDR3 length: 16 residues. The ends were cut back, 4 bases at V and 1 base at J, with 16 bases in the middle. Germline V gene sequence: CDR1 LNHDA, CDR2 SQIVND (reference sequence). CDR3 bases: TGTGCCAGTAGTAGGGGGGATAGTCGCAGGAACACTGAAGCTTTCTTT. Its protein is CASSRGDSRRNTEAFF.